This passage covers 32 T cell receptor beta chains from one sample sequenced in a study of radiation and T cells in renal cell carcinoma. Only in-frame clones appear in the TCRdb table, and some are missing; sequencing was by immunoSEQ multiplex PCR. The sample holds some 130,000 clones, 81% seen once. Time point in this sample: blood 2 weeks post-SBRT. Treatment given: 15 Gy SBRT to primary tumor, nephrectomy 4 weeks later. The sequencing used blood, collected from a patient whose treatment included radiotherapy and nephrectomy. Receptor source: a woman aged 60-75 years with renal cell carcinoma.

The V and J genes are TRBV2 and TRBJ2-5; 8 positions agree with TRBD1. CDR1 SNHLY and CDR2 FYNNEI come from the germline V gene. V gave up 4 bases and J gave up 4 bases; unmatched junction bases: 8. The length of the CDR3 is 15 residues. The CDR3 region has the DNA TGTGCCAGCAGTGTAGCCAGGGGGCGATTAGAGACCCAGTACTTC. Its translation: CASSVARGRLETQYF.

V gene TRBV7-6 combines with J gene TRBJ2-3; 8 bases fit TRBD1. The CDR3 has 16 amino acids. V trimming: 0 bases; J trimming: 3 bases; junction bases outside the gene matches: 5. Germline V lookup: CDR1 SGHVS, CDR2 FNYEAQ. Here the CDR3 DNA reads TGTGCCAGCAGCTTAGCGCGGACAGGGTCGACAGATACGCAGTATTTT. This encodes CASSLARTGSTDTQYF. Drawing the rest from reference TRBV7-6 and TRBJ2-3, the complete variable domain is GAGVSQSPRYKVTKRGQDVALRCDPISGHVSLYWYRQALGQGPEFLTYFNYEAQQDKSGLPNDRFSAERPEGSISTLTIQRTEQRDSAMYRCASSLARTGSTDTQYFGPGTRLTVL.

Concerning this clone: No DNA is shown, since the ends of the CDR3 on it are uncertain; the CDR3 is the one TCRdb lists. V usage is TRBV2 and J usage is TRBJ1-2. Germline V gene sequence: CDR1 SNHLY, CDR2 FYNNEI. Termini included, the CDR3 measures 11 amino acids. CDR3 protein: CASSILGGYTF.

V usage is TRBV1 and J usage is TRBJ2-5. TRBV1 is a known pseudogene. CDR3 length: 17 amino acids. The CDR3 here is CTSSQDRVRWGQETQYF. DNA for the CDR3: TGCACCAGCAGCCAAGATCGCGTTCGGTGGGGCCAAGAGACCCAGTACTTC.

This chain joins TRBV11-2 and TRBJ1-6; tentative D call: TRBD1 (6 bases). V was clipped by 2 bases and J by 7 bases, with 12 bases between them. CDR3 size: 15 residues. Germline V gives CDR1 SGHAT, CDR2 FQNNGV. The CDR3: CASSLPGQLNSPLHF. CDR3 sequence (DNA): TGTGCCAGCAGCTTACCCGGACAGCTCAATTCACCCCTCCACTTT.

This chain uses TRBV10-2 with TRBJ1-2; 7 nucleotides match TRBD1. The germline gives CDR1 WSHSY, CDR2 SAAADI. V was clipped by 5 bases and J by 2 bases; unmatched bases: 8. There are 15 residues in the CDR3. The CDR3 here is CASSPETGENYGYTF. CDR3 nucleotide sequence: TGCGCCAGCAGTCCCGAAACAGGGGAAAACTATGGCTACACCTTC.

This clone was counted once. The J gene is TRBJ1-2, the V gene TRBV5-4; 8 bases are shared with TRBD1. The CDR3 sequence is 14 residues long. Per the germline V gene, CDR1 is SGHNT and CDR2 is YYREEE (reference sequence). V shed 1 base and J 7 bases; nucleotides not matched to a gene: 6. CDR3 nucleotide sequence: TGTGCCAGCAGCTTGAACTTCCAGGGGGCTGGCTACACCTTC. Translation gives CASSLNFQGAGYTF.

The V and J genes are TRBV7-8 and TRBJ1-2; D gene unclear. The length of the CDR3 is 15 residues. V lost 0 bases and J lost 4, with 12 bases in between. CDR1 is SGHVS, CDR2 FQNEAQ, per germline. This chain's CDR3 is CASSLALGSTYGYTF. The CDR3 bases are TGTGCCAGCAGCTTAGCGCTAGGCAGCACCTATGGCTACACCTTC. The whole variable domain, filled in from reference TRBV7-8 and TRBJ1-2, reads GAGVSQSPRYKVAKRGQDVALRCDPISGHVSLFWYQQALGQGPEFLTYFQNEAQLDKSGLPSDRFFAERPEGSVSTLKIQRTQQEDSAVYLCASSLALGSTYGYTFGSGTRLTVV.

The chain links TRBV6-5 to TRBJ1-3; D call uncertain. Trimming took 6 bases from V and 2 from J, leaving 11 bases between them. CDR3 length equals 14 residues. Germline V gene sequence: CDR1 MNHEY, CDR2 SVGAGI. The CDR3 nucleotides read TGTGCCAGCAGCATAGATGGGGCTGGAAACACCATATATTTT. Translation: CASSIDGAGNTIYF.

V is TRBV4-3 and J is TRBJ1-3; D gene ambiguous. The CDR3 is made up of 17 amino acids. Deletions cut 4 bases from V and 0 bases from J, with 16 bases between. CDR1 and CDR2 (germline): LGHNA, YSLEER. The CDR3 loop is CASSPHTTRSSGNTIYF. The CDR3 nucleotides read TGCGCCAGCAGCCCGCATACTACACGCAGCTCTGGAAACACCATATATTTT.

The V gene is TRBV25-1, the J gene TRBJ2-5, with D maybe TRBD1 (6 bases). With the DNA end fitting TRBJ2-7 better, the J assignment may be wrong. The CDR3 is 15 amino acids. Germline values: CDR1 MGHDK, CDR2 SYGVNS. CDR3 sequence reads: CASSESARGPYEQYF. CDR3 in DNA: TGTGCCAGCAGTGAATCGGCCAGGGGCCCCTACGAGCAGTACTTC.

CDR3 coding DNA: TGTGCCAGCAGTTTAATCTATTATGGCTACACCTTC. It translates to CASSLIYYGYTF. The chain employs TRBV28 and TRBJ1-2, with D hard to call. Trimming took off 2 bases at V and 5 bases at J, with 6 bases between the two ends. This CDR3 spans 12 amino acids. Germline V gene sequence: CDR1 MDHEN, CDR2 SYDVKM.

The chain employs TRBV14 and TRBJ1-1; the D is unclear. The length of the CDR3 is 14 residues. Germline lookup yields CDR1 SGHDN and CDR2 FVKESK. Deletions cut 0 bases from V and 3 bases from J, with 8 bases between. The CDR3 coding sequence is TGTGCCAGCAGCCAAGAGTTGCGGGACACTGAAGCTTTCTTT. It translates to CASSQELRDTEAFF.

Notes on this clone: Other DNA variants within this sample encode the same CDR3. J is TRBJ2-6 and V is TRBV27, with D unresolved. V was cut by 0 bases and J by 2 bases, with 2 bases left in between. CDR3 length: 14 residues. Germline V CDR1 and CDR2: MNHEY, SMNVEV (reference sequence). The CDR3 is CASSLSAGANVLTF. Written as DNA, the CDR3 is TGTGCCAGCAGTTTATCGGCTGGGGCCAACGTCCTGACTTTC.

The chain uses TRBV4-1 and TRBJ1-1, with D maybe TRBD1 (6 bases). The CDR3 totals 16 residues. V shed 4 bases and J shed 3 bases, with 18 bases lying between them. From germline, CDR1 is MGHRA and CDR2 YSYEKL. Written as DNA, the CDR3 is TGCGCCAGCAGCCGGAAGCCCCCAGGGGCAGACACTGAAGCTTTCTTT. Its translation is CASSRKPPGADTEAFF.

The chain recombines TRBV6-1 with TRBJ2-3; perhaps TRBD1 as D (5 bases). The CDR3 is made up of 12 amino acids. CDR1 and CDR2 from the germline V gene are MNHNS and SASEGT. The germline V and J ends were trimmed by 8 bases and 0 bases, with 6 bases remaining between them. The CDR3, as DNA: TGTGCCAGCCAGGGTAGCACAGATACGCAGTATTTT. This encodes CASQGSTDTQYF.

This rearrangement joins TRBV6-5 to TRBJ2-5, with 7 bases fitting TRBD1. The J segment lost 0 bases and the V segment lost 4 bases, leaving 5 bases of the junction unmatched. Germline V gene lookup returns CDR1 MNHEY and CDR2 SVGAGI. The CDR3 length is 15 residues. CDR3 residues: CASSFTGTDQETQYF. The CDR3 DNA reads TGTGCCAGCAGTTTCACCGGGACAGACCAAGAGACCCAGTACTTC.

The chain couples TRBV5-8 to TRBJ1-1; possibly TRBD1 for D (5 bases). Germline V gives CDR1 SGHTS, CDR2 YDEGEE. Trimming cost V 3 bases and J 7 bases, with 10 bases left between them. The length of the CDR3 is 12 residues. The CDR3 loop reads CASSSGTYEAFF. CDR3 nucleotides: TGTGCCAGCAGCTCAGGGACGTATGAAGCTTTCTTT.

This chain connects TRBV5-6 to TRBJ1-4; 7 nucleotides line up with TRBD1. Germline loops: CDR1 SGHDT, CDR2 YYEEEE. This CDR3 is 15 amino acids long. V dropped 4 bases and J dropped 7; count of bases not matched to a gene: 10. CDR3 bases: TGTGCCAGCAGCCTGCGACAGGGCCGGGGTGAAAAACTGTTTTTT. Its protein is CASSLRQGRGEKLFF.

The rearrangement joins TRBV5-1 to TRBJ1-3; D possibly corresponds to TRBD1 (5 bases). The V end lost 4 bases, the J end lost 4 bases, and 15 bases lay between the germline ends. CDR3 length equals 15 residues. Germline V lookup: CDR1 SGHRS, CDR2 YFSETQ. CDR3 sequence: CASSPGAGRGNTIYF. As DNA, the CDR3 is TGCGCCAGCAGCCCCGGGGCAGGGAGAGGAAACACCATATATTTT.

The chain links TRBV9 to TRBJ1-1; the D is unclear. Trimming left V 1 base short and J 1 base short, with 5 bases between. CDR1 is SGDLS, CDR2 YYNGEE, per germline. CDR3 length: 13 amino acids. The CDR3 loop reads CASSVKGNTEAFF. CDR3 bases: TGTGCCAGCAGCGTAAAGGGGAACACTGAAGCTTTCTTT.

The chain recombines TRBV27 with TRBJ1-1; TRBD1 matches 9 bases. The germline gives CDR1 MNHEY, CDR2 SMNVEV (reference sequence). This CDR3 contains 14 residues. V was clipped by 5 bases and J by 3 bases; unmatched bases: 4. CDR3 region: CASSPRQGDTEAFF. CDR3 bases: TGTGCCAGCAGTCCTAGACAGGGGGACACTGAAGCTTTCTTT.

CDR3 nucleotides: TGTGCCAGCAGTTGGGGTTTAAGCAATCAGCCCCAGCATTTT. This translates into CASSWGLSNQPQHF. The chain links TRBV28 to TRBJ1-5; D ambiguous. CDR1 and CDR2 (germline): MDHEN, SYDVKM. The CDR3 consists of 14 residues. Trimming left V 4 bases short and J 1 base short, with 8 bases between.

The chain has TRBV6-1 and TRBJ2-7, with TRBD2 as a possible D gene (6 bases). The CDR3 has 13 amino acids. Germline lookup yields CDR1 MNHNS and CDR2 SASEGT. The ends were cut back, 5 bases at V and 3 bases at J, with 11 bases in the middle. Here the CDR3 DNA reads TGTGCCAGCAGTCATGAGGAGGGCTACGAGCAGTACTTC. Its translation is CASSHEEGYEQYF.

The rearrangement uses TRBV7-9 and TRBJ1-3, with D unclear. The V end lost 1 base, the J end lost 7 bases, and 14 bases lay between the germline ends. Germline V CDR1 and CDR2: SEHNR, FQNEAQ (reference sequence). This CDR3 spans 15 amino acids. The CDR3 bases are TGTGCCAGCAGCTTAGGGCGGAGGGATACCAACACCATATATTTT. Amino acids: CASSLGRRDTNTIYF.

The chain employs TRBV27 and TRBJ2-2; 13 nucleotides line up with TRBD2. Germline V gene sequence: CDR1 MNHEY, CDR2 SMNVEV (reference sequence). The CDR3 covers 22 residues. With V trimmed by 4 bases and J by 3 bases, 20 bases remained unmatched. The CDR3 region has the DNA TGTGCCAGCAGTTCCCGTGGGGCCAGGACTAGCGGGAGAACGGGCTACACCGGGGAGCTGTTTTTT. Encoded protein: CASSSRGARTSGRTGYTGELFF.

The CDR3 DNA reads TGTGCCAGCAGGTTCACAGGAGAAGAGACCCAGTACTTC. This sequence encodes CASRFTGEETQYF. V usage is TRBV6-1 and J usage is TRBJ2-5, with D perhaps matching TRBD1 (5 bases). The V end lost 6 bases, the J end lost 3 bases, and 11 bases lay between the germline ends. The length of the CDR3 is 13 residues. Per germline, CDR1 MNHNS and CDR2 SASEGT.

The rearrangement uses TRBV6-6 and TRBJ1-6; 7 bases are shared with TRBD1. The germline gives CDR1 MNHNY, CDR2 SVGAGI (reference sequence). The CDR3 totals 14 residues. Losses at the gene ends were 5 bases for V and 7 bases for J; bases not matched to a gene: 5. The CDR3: CASSLGQDNSPLHF. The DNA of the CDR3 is TGTGCCAGCAGTCTCGGACAGGACAATTCACCCCTCCACTTT.

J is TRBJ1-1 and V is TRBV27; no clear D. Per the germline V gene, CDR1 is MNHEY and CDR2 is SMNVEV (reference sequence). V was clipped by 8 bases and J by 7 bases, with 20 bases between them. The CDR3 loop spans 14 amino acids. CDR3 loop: CASSPVPDSDEAFF. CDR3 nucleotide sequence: TGTGCCAGCTCCCCCGTCCCCGATTCAGATGAAGCTTTCTTT.

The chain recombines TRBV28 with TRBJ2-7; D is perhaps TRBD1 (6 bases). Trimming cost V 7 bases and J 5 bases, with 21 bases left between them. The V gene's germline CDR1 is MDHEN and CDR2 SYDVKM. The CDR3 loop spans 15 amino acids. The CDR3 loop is CASNLLTGTVDEQYF. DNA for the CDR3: TGTGCCAGCAACCTCCTTACAGGGACCGTCGACGAGCAGTACTTC. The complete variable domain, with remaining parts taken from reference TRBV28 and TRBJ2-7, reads DVKVTQSSRYLVKRTGEKVFLECVQDMDHENMFWYRQDPGLGLRLIYFSYDVKMKEKGDIPEGYSVSREKKERFSLILESASTNQTSMYLCASNLLTGTVDEQYFGPGTRLTVT.

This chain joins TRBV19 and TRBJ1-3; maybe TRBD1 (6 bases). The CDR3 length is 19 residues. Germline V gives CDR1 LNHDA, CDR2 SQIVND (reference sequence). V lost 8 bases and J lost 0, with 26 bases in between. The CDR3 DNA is TGTGCCAGTCACCGATGGACTCCAGGGGCCCCTTTCTCTGGAAACACCATATATTTT. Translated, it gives CASHRWTPGAPFSGNTIYF.

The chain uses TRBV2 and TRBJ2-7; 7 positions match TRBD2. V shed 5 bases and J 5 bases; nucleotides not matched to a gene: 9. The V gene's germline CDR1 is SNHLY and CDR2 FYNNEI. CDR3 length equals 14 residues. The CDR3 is CASSKERGLHEQYF. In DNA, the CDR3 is TGTGCCAGCAGTAAAGAGCGGGGCCTTCACGAGCAGTACTTC.